This entry concerns a single T cell receptor beta chain. Its target is not known. From the 5' RACE reads, TCRdb called clonotypes with MiXCR, one entry per CDR3 protein. The table includes around 20,000 distinct CDR3 sequences, more than 2.5% detected once. The data were taken from a study of spatial heterogeneity in lung cancer. Study-wide background: A module score for T cells, taken from matched bulk RNA-seq, correlated strongly with TCR transcript counts in tumor regions. Study-wide results and limits: Expanded intratumoral alpha and beta TCR counts tracked tumor mutation counts. Expanded TCRs that were ubiquitous or regional had counts tracking ubiquitous and regional nonsynonymous mutations, respectively.

Time point specified: sample taken at primary tumor resection. Germline CDR1 SGHRS, CDR2 YFSETQ. V lost 1 base, J lost 4 bases, and 15 bases lay in between. This CDR3 region has 15 residues. The source material was lung tumor tissue, sampled at surgery. The receptor was derived from a male donor with early-stage non-small cell lung cancer. The rearrangement uses TRBV5-1 and TRBJ2-7; tentatively, D is TRBD1 (5 bases). The CDR3: CASSLSRQTTYEQYF. CDR3 nucleotides: TGCGCCAGCAGCTTGTCCCGACAGACGACTTACGAGCAGTACTTC.